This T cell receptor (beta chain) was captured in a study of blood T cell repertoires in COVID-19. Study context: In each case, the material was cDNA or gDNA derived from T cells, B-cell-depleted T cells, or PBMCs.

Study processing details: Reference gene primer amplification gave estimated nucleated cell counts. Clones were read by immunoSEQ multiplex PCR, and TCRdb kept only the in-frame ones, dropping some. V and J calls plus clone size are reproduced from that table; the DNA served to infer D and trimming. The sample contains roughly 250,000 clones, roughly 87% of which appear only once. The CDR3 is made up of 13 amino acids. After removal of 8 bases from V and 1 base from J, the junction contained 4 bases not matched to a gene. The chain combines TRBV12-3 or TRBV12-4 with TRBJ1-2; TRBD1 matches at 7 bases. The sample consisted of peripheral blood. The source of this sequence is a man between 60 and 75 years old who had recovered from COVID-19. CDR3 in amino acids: CASRDRNNYGYTF. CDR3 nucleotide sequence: TGTGCCAGCCGGGACAGAAATAACTATGGCTACACCTTC.